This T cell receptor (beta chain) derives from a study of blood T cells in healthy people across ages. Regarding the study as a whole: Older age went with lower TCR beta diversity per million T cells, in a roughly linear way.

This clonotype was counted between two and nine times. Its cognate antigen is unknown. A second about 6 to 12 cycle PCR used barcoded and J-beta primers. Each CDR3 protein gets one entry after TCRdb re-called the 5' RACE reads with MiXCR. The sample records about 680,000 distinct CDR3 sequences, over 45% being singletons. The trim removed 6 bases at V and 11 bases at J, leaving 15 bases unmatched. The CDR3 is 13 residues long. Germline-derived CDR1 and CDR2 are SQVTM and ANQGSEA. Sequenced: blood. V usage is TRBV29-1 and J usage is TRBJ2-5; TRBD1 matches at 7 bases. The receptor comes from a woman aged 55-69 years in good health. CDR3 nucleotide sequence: TGCAGCGTGGGGACAGCGATCCTCAATGAGCAGTACTTC. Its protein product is CSVGTAILNEQYF.